This record covers a single TCR beta chain. The antigen remains undetermined. Profiled with immunoSEQ multiplex PCR; TCRdb holds only in-frame clones, not every one. This repertoire shows 35,000 to 40,000 clones, 65% to 85% found once; its top ten account for 2.5% to 3.5%. The data belong to a study of vaccination effects on CD4 cells after COVID-19. The study, taken as a whole, reports: Convalescent patients numbered few in the study; early post-infection timepoints were missing entirely. Healthy vaccinees' vaccine-induced clones included only 1 of 255 cross-reacting with common cold coronaviruses.

Culture lasted 10 days before CD4+ T cell isolation. Days 3 and 7 were when half the medium was replaced with IL-2 medium. Germline V lookup: CDR1 SGHDT, CDR2 YYEEEE. This CDR3 is built from 16 residues. Trimming pared 3 bases from V and 0 bases from J, leaving 13 bases between. The chain uses TRBV5-6 and TRBJ2-1; no definite D call. The clonotype was recovered from a human donor who received a COVID-19 vaccine. Material: CD4+ T cells from PBMCs cultured without peptide, obtained before COVID-19 vaccination. CDR3 nucleotides: TGTGCCAGCAGCTCCCCTAGAGCGTCCTCCTACAATGAGCAGTTCTTC. As protein: CASSSPRASSYNEQFF.